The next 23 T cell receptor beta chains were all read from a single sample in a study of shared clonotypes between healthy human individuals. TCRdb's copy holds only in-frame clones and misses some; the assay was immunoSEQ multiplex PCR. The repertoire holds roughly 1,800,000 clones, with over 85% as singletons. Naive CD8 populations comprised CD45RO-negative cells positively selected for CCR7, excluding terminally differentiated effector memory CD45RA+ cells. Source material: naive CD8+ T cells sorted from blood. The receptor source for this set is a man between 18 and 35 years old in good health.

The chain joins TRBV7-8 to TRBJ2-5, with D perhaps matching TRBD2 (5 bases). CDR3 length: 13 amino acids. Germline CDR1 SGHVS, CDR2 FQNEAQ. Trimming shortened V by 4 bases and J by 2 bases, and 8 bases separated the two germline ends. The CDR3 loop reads CASSSGIQETQYF. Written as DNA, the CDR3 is TGTGCCAGCAGCTCGGGGATACAAGAGACCCAGTACTTC.

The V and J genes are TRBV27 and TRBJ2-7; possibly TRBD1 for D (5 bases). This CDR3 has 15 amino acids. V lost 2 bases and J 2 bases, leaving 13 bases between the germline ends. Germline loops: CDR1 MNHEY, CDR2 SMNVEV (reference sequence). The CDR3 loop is CASSLAGYGPYEQYF. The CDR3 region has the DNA TGTGCCAGCAGTTTAGCAGGGTATGGGCCCTACGAGCAGTACTTC.

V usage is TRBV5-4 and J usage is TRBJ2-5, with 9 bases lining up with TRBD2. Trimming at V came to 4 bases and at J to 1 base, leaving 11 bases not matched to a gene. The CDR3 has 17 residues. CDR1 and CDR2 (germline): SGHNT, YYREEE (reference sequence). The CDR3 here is CASSAPGLATVQETQYF. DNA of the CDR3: TGTGCCAGCAGCGCGCCCGGACTAGCGACAGTCCAAGAGACCCAGTACTTC. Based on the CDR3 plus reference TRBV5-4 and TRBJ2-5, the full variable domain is ETGVTQSPTHLIKTRGQQVTLRCSSQSGHNTVSWYQQALGQGPQFIFQYYREEENGRGNFPPRFSGLQFPNYSSELNVNALELDDSALYLCASSAPGLATVQETQYFGPGTRLLVL.

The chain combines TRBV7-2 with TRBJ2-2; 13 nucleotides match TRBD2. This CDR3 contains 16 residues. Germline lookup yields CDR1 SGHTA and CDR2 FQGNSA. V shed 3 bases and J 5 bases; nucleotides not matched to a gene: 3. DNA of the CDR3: TGTGCCAGCAGCTTCGGACTAGCGGGGGCAACCGGGGAGCTGTTTTTT. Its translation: CASSFGLAGATGELFF.

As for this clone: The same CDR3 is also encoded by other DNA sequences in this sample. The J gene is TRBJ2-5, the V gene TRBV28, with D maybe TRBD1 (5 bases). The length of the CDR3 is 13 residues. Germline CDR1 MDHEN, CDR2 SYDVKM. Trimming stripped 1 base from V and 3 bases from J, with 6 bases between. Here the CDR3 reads CASSLFREETQYF. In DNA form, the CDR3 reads TGTGCCAGCAGTTTATTCAGGGAAGAGACCCAGTACTTC.

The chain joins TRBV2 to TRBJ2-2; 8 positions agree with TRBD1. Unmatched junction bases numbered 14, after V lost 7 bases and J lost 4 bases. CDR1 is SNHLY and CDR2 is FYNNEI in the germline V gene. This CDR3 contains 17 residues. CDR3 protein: CASTGGLGQGITGELFF. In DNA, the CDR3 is TGTGCCAGCACTGGGGGTTTAGGACAGGGAATCACCGGGGAGCTGTTTTTT.

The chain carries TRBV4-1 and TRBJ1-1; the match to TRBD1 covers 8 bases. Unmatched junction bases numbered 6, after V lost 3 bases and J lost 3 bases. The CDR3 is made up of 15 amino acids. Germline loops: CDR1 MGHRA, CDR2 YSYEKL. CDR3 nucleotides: TGCGCCAGCAGCCACGGACAGGGAGGGGACACTGAAGCTTTCTTT. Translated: CASSHGQGGDTEAFF.

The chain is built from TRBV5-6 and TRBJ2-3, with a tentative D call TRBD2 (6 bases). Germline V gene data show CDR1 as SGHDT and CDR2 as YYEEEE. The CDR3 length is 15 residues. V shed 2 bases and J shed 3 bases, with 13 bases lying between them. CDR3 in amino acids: CASSFTSRGTDTQYF. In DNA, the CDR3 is TGTGCCAGCAGCTTTACTAGCCGCGGGACAGATACGCAGTATTTT.

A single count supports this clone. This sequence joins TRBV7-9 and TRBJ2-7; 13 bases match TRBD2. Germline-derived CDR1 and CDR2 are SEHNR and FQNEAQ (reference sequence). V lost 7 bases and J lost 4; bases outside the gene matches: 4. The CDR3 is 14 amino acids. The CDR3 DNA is TGTGCCAGCACCTTGGGACTAGCGGGATACGAGCAGTACTTC. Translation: CASTLGLAGYEQYF.

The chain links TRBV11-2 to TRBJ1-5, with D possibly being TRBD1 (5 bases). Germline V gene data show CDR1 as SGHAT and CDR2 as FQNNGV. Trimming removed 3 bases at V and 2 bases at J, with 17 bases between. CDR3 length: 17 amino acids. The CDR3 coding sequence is TGTGCCAGCAGCTTTACGTGGGACCGGGAGGGCAATCAGCCCCAGCATTTT. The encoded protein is CASSFTWDREGNQPQHF.

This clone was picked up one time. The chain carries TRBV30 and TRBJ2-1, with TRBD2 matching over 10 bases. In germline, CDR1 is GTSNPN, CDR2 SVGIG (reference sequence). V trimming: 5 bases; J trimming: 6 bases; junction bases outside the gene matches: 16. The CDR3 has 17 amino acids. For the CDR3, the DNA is TGTGCCTGGGAGGCAAACACGCTAGCGGGAGTTTCCAATGAGCAGTTCTTC. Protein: CAWEANTLAGVSNEQFF. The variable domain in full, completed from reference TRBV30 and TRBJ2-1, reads SQTIHQWPATLVQPVGSPLSLECTVEGTSNPNLYWYRQAAGRGLQLLFYSVGIGQISSEVPQNLSASRPQDRQFILSSKKLLLSDSGFYLCAWEANTLAGVSNEQFFGPGTRLTVL.

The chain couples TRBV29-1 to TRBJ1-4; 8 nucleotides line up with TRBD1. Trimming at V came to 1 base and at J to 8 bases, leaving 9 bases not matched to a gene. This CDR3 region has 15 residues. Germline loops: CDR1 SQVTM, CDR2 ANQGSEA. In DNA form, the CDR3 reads TGCAGCGTTGAAGGCACAGGGGGGCTTAACGAAAAACTGTTTTTT. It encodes CSVEGTGGLNEKLFF.

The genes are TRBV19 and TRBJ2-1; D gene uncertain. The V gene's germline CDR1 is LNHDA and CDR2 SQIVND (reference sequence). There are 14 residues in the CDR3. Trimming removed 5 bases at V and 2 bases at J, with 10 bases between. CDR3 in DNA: TGTGCCAGTAGTTTTAGGACGGCCTACAATGAGCAGTTCTTC. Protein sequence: CASSFRTAYNEQFF.

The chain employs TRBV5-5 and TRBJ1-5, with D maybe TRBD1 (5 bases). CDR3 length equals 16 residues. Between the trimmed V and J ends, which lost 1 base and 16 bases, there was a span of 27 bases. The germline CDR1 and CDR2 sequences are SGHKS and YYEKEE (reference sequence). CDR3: CASSLLGEVNEARPHF. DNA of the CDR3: TGTGCCAGCAGCTTGTTGGGGGAGGTTAATGAGGCTCGGCCCCATTTT.

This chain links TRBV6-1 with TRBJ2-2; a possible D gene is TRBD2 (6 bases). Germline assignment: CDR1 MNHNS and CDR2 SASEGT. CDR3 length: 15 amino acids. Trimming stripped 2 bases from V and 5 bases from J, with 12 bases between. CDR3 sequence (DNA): TGTGCCAGCAGTGAAACGGCGGGGAGGACCGGGGAGCTGTTTTTT. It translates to CASSETAGRTGELFF.

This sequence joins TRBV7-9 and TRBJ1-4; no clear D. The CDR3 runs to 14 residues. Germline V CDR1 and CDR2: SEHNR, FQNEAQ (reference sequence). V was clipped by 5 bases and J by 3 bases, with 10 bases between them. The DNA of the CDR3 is TGTGCCAGCAGCCGGACCTTGGCTAATGAAAAACTGTTTTTT. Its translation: CASSRTLANEKLFF. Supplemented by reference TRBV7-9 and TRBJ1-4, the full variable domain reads DTGVSQNPRHKITKRGQNVTFRCDPISEHNRLYWYRQTLGQGPEFLTYFQNEAQLEKSRLLSDRFSAERPKGSFSTLEIQRTEQGDSAMYLCASSRTLANEKLFFGSGTQLSVL.

DNA of the CDR3: TGCGCCAGCAGCCAAAAACAGGGGGCGCCTGGCTACGAGCAGTACTTC. This translates into CASSQKQGAPGYEQYF. J is TRBJ2-7 and V is TRBV4-1, with 9 bases fitting TRBD1. V was clipped by 2 bases and J by 3 bases; unmatched bases: 8. CDR3 length: 16 residues. Germline-derived CDR1 and CDR2 are MGHRA and YSYEKL.

The CDR3 coding sequence is TGTGCCAGCAGCTTAGATGTGGACTCAACCTACGAGCAGTACTTC. Its translation: CASSLDVDSTYEQYF. The chain links TRBV7-9 to TRBJ2-7; D perhaps matches TRBD2 (5 bases). The CDR3 is 15 residues long. Germline V gives CDR1 SEHNR, CDR2 FQNEAQ (reference sequence). The V end was cut by 1 base, the J end by 2 bases, with 12 bases between.

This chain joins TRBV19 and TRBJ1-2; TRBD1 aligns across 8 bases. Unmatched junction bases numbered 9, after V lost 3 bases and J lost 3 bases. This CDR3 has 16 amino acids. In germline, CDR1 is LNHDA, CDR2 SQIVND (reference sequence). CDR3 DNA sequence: TGTGCCAGTAGTATCCAGGGGACAGGCCTCCACTATGGCTACACCTTC. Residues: CASSIQGTGLHYGYTF.

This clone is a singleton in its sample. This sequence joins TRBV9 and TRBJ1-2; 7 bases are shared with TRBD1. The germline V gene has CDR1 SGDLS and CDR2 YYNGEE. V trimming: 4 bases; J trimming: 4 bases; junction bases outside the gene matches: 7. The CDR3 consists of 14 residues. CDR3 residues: CASSPEGGFYGYTF. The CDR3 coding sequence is TGTGCCAGCAGCCCAGAAGGGGGCTTCTATGGCTACACCTTC.

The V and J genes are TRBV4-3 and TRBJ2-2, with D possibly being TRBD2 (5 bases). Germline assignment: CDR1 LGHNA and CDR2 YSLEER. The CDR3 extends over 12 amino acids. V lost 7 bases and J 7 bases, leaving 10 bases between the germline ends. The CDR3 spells CASNTAGGELFF. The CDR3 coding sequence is TGCGCCAGCAATACTGCGGGCGGGGAGCTGTTTTTT.

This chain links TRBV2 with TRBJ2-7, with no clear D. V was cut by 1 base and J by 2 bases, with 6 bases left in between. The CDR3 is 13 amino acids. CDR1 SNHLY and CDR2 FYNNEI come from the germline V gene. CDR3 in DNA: TGTGCCAGCAGTGAAGGAACCCCCTACGAGCAGTACTTC. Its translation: CASSEGTPYEQYF.

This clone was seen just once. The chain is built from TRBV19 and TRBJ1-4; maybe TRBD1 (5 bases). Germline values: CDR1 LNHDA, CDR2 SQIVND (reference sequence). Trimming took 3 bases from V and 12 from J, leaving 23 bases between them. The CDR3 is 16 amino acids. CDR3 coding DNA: TGTGCCAGTAGTATTGAAGGATGGGACGGCGGGGAGGAACTGTTTTTT. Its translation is CASSIEGWDGGEELFF.